The 22 T cell receptor beta chains below come from one sample, sequenced in a study of T cell responses to AZD1222 COVID-19 vaccine. Only in-frame clones appear in the TCRdb table, and some are missing; sequencing was by immunoSEQ multiplex PCR. The sample carries fewer than 150,000 clones, over 75% recorded once. The input for sequencing was peripheral blood, taken on day 0 of AZD1222 vaccination. The receptors were gathered from an adult in good health.

This chain links TRBV30 with TRBJ1-2; the D is unclear. V gave up 4 bases and J gave up 4 bases, with 13 bases separating them. The CDR3 length is 13 residues. Germline lookup yields CDR1 GTSNPN and CDR2 SVGIG (reference sequence). CDR3 amino acids: CAWNTQTIYGYTF. Here the CDR3 DNA reads TGTGCCTGGAACACACAGACAATCTATGGCTACACCTTC. Full variable domain (missing parts from reference TRBV30 and TRBJ1-2): SQTIHQWPATLVQPVGSPLSLECTVEGTSNPNLYWYRQAAGRGLQLLFYSVGIGQISSEVPQNLSASRPQDRQFILSSKKLLLSDSGFYLCAWNTQTIYGYTFGSGTRLTVV.

This sequence joins TRBV19 and TRBJ1-5; no firm D call. There are 14 residues in the CDR3. Germline lookup yields CDR1 LNHDA and CDR2 SQIVND (reference sequence). The V end lost 1 base, the J end lost 6 bases, and 10 bases lay between the germline ends. The DNA for the CDR3 is TGTGCCAGTAGTATAGGGGTTGGGAGTCAGCCCCAGCATTTT. Protein product: CASSIGVGSQPQHF.

This clone was recorded only once. This chain links TRBV6-5 with TRBJ2-7; possibly TRBD1 for D (6 bases). Trimming left V 7 bases short and J 3 bases short, with 13 bases between. This CDR3 has 13 amino acids. Germline V lookup: CDR1 MNHEY, CDR2 SVGAGI. This CDR3 reads CASIRDNYYEQYF. The CDR3 DNA sequence: TGTGCCAGCATTCGGGACAACTACTACGAGCAGTACTTC.

The V call is TRBV6-5, the J call TRBJ1-1; no reliable D call. This CDR3 contains 13 residues. V lost 6 bases, J lost 3 bases, and 11 bases lay in between. Germline CDR1 MNHEY, CDR2 SVGAGI. This CDR3 reads CASRATGDTEAFF. The CDR3 nucleotides are TGTGCCAGCAGGGCGACTGGGGACACTGAAGCTTTCTTT.

V and J are TRBV25-1 and TRBJ2-3; D may be TRBD2 (6 bases). The germline V and J ends were trimmed by 4 bases and 10 bases, with 18 bases remaining between them. This CDR3 contains 14 residues. Per germline, CDR1 MGHDK and CDR2 SYGVNS. The CDR3 reads CASSGAGLLGSQYF. For the CDR3, the DNA is TGTGCCAGCAGTGGGGCGGGACTCCTGGGTTCGCAGTATTTT.

This clone was observed once. The chain combines TRBV18 with TRBJ2-4, with TRBD1 as a possible D gene (6 bases). The germline CDR1 and CDR2 sequences are KGHSH and LQKENI. V shed 3 bases and J shed 1 base, with 16 bases lying between them. The CDR3 runs to 17 residues. The CDR3 DNA sequence: TGTGCCAGCTCACCCGGACAGAGAGTAAAGGCCAAAAACATTCAGTACTTC. As protein: CASSPGQRVKAKNIQYF.

This clone was observed a single time. The chain combines TRBV19 with TRBJ1-5, with TRBD1 identical over 8 bases. This CDR3 is built from 13 residues. The V and J ends lost 2 bases and 9 bases, in that order; junction bases with no gene match: 3. Germline CDR1 is LNHDA and CDR2 is SQIVND (reference sequence). The CDR3 is CASSIQGATPQHF. CDR3 coding DNA: TGTGCCAGTAGTATACAGGGGGCGACGCCCCAGCATTTT. The whole variable domain, filled in from reference TRBV19 and TRBJ1-5, reads DGGITQSPKYLFRKEGQNVTLSCEQNLNHDAMYWYRQDPGQGLRLIYYSQIVNDFQKGDIAEGYSVSREKKESFPLTVTSAQKNPTAFYLCASSIQGATPQHFGDGTRLSIL.

This chain connects TRBV16 to TRBJ1-5; 7 bases align to TRBD1. Germline trimming cut 2 bases from V and 1 base from J; bases unmatched to any gene: 8. Germline values: CDR1 KGHSY, CDR2 FQNENV. The CDR3 covers 17 residues. In DNA, the CDR3 is TGTGCCAGCAGCCAAGGGCACAGGGGCTGGAGCAATCAGCCCCAGCATTTT. Amino acid sequence: CASSQGHRGWSNQPQHF.

The rearrangement links TRBV6-5 to TRBJ2-7; D gene unclear. Trimming left V 4 bases short and J 3 bases short, with 10 bases between. The CDR3 length is 13 residues. The germline V gene has CDR1 MNHEY and CDR2 SVGAGI. In DNA form, the CDR3 reads TGTGCCAGCAGTTTCCCGGGCCTCTACGAGCAGTACTTC. Translation gives CASSFPGLYEQYF.

In its sample, this clone was seen once. V gene TRBV27 combines with J gene TRBJ1-3; 7 bases are a match to TRBD1. Germline assignment: CDR1 MNHEY and CDR2 SMNVEV (reference sequence). J was trimmed by 4 bases and V by 4 bases; bases with no gene match: 4. This CDR3 comprises 14 residues. The CDR3 protein is CASSSTGLGNTIYF. The CDR3 DNA follows: TGTGCCAGCAGTTCGACAGGGTTAGGAAACACCATATATTTT.

The chain uses TRBV7-9 and TRBJ2-7; D perhaps matches TRBD1 (5 bases). V lost 1 base and J lost 5, with 12 bases in between. Germline CDR1 and CDR2: SEHNR and FQNEAQ (reference sequence). The CDR3 consists of 14 residues. The CDR3 sequence: CASSLGGRADEQYF. The CDR3 nucleotides are TGTGCCAGCAGCTTAGGCGGCAGGGCGGACGAGCAGTACTTC. The whole variable domain, remainder taken from reference TRBV7-9 and TRBJ2-7, is DTGVSQNPRHKITKRGQNVTFRCDPISEHNRLYWYRQTLGQGPEFLTYFQNEAQLEKSRLLSDRFSAERPKGSFSTLEIQRTEQGDSAMYLCASSLGGRADEQYFGPGTRLTVT.

The chain couples TRBV27 to TRBJ2-1; 10 positions match TRBD2. Germline CDR1 and CDR2: MNHEY and SMNVEV (reference sequence). The V gene end was trimmed by 2 bases and the J gene end by 6 bases; junction bases not matched to a gene: 4. The CDR3 runs 15 residues. CDR3 protein: CASSLGTSELNEQFF. CDR3 coding DNA: TGTGCCAGCAGTTTAGGGACTAGCGAACTCAATGAGCAGTTCTTC.

J is TRBJ2-1 and V is TRBV7-2; 7 bases agree with TRBD1. The germline gives CDR1 SGHTA, CDR2 FQGNSA. This CDR3 is 14 amino acids long. V shed 3 bases and J 7 bases; nucleotides not matched to a gene: 6. The CDR3 here is CASSFRQGRNEQFF. The CDR3 bases are TGTGCCAGCAGCTTTAGACAGGGAAGAAATGAGCAGTTCTTC.

The chain links TRBV6-5 to TRBJ1-4; D remains unclear. Germline V gene lookup returns CDR1 MNHEY and CDR2 SVGAGI. With 11 bases removed from V and 5 bases from J, the gap between germline ends came to 21 bases. This CDR3 has 15 residues. This CDR3 reads CASNGRVGENEKLFF. CDR3 DNA: TGTGCCTCCAACGGGAGGGTCGGGGAGAATGAAAAACTGTTTTTT.

J is TRBJ1-4 and V is TRBV7-9; 9 bases align to TRBD1. Trimming removed 4 bases from V and 8 bases from J; junction bases left unmatched: 8. Germline CDR1 and CDR2: SEHNR and FQNEAQ (reference sequence). The CDR3 totals 15 residues. In nucleotides, the CDR3 is TGTGCCAGCAGCTCCTGGGGACAGGGACGCGAAAAACTGTTTTTT. Protein sequence: CASSSWGQGREKLFF.

The chain couples TRBV21-1 to TRBJ1-4; the table's D call, TRBD1, has no DNA check behind it. TRBV21-1 is classified as a pseudogene. The CDR3 has 18 residues. CDR3: CASSATGGRGVTNEKLFF. In nucleotides, the CDR3 is TGTGCCAGCAGCGCGACAGGGGGGAGGGGAGTTACTAATGAAAAACTGTTTTTT.

This clone appeared a few times. V and J are TRBV11-3 and TRBJ1-2; the D gene is possibly TRBD1 (5 bases). The V end lost 2 bases, the J end lost 10 bases, and 14 bases lay between the germline ends. This CDR3 is built from 13 residues. CDR1 SGHNT and CDR2 YENEEA come from the germline V gene. The CDR3 nucleotides are TGTGCCAGCAGCTTAACCAGGGAACAGGACTACACCTTC. Protein: CASSLTREQDYTF.

The chain employs TRBV27 and TRBJ2-7; 9 nucleotides agree with TRBD2. From germline, CDR1 is MNHEY and CDR2 SMNVEV (reference sequence). The CDR3 extends over 24 amino acids. Trimming cost V 3 bases and J 4 bases; bases outside gene matches: 34. This CDR3 reads CASSFRSLGQTLGIAGDPQYEQYF. The CDR3 DNA reads TGTGCCAGCAGTTTTAGGAGCCTCGGACAGACCCTTGGGATAGCGGGAGACCCTCAATACGAGCAGTACTTC.

This chain links TRBV9 with TRBJ2-4; D unclear. The CDR3 is 13 amino acids. Trimming cost V 4 bases and J 9 bases, with 14 bases left between them. Per the germline V gene, CDR1 is SGDLS and CDR2 is YYNGEE. CDR3 in DNA: TGTGCCAGCAGCATAGGACCGGAGACCATTCAGTACTTC. Its translation is CASSIGPETIQYF.

Here the CDR3 DNA reads TGTGCCAGCAGCGTAGGGACTAGCGGGAGAGCGTCTAGCACAGATACGCAGTATTTT. Translated: CASSVGTSGRASSTDTQYF. This chain connects TRBV9 to TRBJ2-3; 13 nucleotides align to TRBD2. J lost 0 bases, V lost 0 bases, and 7 bases had no gene match. The CDR3 spans 19 residues. Germline V lookup: CDR1 SGDLS, CDR2 YYNGEE.

The gene calls are TRBV6-2 or TRBV6-3 and TRBJ2-3, with 9 nucleotides matching TRBD2. Germline loops: CDR1 MNHEY, CDR2 SVGEGT. J was trimmed by 7 bases and V by 2 bases; bases with no gene match: 7. The CDR3 is made up of 15 amino acids. The CDR3 nucleotides are TGTGCCAGCAGTTACCGGCTAGCGGGGTCTCATACGCAGTATTTT. Residues: CASSYRLAGSHTQYF.

The chain has TRBV6-5 and TRBJ2-1, with a tentative D call TRBD2 (7 bases). With 2 bases removed from V and 9 bases from J, the gap between germline ends came to 14 bases. Germline V gene data show CDR1 as MNHEY and CDR2 as SVGAGI. The CDR3 runs 14 residues. The CDR3 loop is CASSYGAGAGEQFF. In DNA, the CDR3 is TGTGCCAGCAGTTACGGGGCGGGGGCTGGTGAGCAGTTCTTC.